The present T cell receptor beta chain was sequenced within a study of T cells in Graves' hyperthyroidism and ophthalmopathy. Regions amplified from RNA transcripts were the TCR beta CDR3 regions. First-round RT-PCR with HTBI primers amplified the TCR CDR3 region. One entry per CDR3 protein results from TCRdb running MiXCR on the multiplex PCR reads. The data show roughly 710,000 distinct CDR3 sequences, with about 35% seen just once and 31% held by the top ten. This clonotype was detected only a few times. The clonotype originates from a middle-aged woman with Graves' hyperthyroidism. The source material was blood.

In nucleotides, the CDR3 is TGTGCCAGCGGCGACAGGGAGAACACTGAAGCTTTCTTT. The encoded protein is CASGDRENTEAFF. The chain is built from TRBV14 and TRBJ1-1, with 7 bases matching TRBD1. The CDR3 contains 13 residues. Germline V gene data show CDR1 as SGHDN and CDR2 as FVKESK. The V gene end was trimmed by 8 bases and the J gene end by 1 base; junction bases not matched to a gene: 4.